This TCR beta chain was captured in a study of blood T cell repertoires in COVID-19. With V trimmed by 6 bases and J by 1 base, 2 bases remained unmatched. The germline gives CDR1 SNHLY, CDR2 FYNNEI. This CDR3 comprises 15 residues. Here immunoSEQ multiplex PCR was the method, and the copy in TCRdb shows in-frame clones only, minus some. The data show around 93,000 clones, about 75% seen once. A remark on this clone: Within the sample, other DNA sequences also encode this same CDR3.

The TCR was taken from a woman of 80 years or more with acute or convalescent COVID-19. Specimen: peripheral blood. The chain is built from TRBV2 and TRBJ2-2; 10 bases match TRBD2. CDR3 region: CASRSSGRNTGELFF. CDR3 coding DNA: TGTGCCAGCAGATCTAGCGGGAGGAACACCGGGGAGCTGTTTTTT.